The source of this T cell receptor (beta chain) is a study of T cell responses to AZD1222 COVID-19 vaccine. Turning to the study itself: Samples with a second dose at about 4 or about 12 weeks were pooled together.

Study conclusions and caveats: Baseline testing showed seropositivity in only a handful of AZD1222 recipients. Per reports, nearly half of all spike-specific TCRs target regions that are unmutated in variants. There were mostly white British donors and more females than males, and clonal diversity was possibly underestimated.

This clone was observed once. Its antigen is still unknown. Clones were read by immunoSEQ multiplex PCR, and TCRdb kept only the in-frame ones, dropping some. The table has 120,000 to 150,000 clones, under 95% seen once. The sequencing here drew on peripheral blood, taken on day 0 of AZD1222 vaccination. This sequence was found in an adult in good health.

Written as DNA, the CDR3 is TGTGCCAGCAGCTCACAGGGGTTCTACGAGCAGTACTTC. Translating it yields CASSSQGFYEQYF. The rearrangement joins TRBV7-2 to TRBJ2-7, with 7 bases identical to TRBD1. The V and J ends lost 4 bases and 3 bases, in that order; junction bases with no gene match: 3. Germline lookup yields CDR1 SGHTA and CDR2 FQGNSA. The CDR3 has 13 amino acids.